These T cell receptor beta chains were read from a single sample in a study of vaccination effects on CD4 cells after COVID-19. Libraries were prepared by immunoSEQ multiplex PCR; TCRdb keeps only in-frame clonotypes and omits some of them. The sample holds tens of thousands of clones, roughly 81% seen once. Antigen specificity for these receptors is unknown. Sequencing used CD4+ T cells from PBMCs cultured with HCoV-229E spike peptides, obtained after COVID-19 vaccination. Source of these receptors: a human donor who received a COVID-19 vaccine. Each CDR3 is given without its conserved first and last residue.

TRBV18	TRBJ2-3	ASSQGTSGTSTDTQY
TRBV7-2	TRBJ1-5	ASSLGGGQGYQPQH
TRBV6-6	TRBJ1-6	ASSFGDRDSPLH
TRBV5-5	TRBJ1-6	ASSLWGDPTYSPLH
TRBV6-6	TRBJ1-1	ASSDPRGKTEAF
TRBV5-1	TRBJ2-1	ASSSRGDDEQF
TRBV2	TRBJ2-2	ASSEGLAGGRGYTGELF
TRBV6-5	TRBJ1-5	ASRGTTGIGQPQH
TRBV20-1	TRBJ2-3	SAPDAPQQY
TRBV20-1	TRBJ2-1	SASLPGVSYEQF
TRBV10-2	TRBJ2-6	ASSRAASSGANVLT
TRBV24-1	TRBJ2-1	ATSPPPGTGYNEQF
TRBV2	TRBJ1-1	ASCYWGSSTEAF
TRBV4-1	TRBJ2-1	ASSHELRDGEQF
TRBV19	TRBJ1-5	ASSTSFQPQH
TRBV6-6	TRBJ1-3	ASSQTGYSGNTIY
TRBV24-1	TRBJ1-1	ATSHPTPGGTEAF